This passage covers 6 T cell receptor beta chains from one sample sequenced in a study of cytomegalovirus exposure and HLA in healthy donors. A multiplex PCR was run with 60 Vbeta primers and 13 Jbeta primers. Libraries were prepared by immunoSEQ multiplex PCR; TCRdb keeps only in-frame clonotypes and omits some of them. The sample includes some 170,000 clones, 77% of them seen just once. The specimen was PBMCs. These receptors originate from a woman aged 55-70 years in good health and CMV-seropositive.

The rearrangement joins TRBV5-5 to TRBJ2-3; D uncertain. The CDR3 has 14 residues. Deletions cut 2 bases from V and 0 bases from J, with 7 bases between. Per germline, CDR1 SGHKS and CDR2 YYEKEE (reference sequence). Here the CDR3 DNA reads TGTGCCAGCAGCTTCATAGATAGCACAGATACGCAGTATTTT. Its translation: CASSFIDSTDTQYF.

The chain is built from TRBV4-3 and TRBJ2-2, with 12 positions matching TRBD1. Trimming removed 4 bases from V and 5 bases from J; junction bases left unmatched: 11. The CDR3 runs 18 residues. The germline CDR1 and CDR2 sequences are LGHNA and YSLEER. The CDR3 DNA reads TGCGCCAGCAGCCGAAACGTGGGACAGGGGGCTTTTACCGGGGAGCTGTTTTTT. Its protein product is CASSRNVGQGAFTGELFF.

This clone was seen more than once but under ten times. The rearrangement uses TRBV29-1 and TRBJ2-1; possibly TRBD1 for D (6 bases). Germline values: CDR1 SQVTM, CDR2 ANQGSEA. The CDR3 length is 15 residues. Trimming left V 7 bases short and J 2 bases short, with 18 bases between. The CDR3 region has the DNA TGCAGCGCTAGCTCCGGGACACTTGCCTACAATGAGCAGTTCTTC. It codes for CSASSGTLAYNEQFF.

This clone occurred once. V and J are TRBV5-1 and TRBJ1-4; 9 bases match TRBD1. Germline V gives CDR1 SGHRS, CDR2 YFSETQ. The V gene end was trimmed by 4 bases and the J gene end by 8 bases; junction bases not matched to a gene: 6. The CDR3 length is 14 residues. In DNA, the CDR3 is TGCGCCAGCAGCACCGGGACAGGGAGCGAAAAACTGTTTTTT. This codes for CASSTGTGSEKLFF.

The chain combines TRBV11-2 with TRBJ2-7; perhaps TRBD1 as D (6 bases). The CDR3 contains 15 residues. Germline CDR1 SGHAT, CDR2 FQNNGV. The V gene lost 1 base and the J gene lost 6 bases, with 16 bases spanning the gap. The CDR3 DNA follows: TGTGCCAGCAGCTTAGTTTTTGACAGGATCTCCGAGCAGTACTTC. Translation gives CASSLVFDRISEQYF. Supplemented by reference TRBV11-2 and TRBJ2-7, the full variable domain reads EAGVAQSPRYKIIEKRQSVAFWCNPISGHATLYWYQQILGQGPKLLIQFQNNGVVDDSQLPKDRFSAERLKGVDSTLKIQPAKLEDSAVYLCASSLVFDRISEQYFGPGTRLTVT.

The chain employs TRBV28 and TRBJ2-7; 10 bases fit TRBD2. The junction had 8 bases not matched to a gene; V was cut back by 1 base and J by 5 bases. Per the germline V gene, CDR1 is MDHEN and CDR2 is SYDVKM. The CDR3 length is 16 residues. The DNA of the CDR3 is TGTGCCAGCAGTTTATATCTAGCGGGGGTGGGGGACGAGCAGTACTTC. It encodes CASSLYLAGVGDEQYF. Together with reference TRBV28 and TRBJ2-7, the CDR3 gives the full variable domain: DVKVTQSSRYLVKRTGEKVFLECVQDMDHENMFWYRQDPGLGLRLIYFSYDVKMKEKGDIPEGYSVSREKKERFSLILESASTNQTSMYLCASSLYLAGVGDEQYFGPGTRLTVT.